This TCR beta chain was sequenced in a study of blood T cell repertoires in COVID-19. Study-level information: Donors in the United States, Italy and Spain gave samples during acute or convalescent COVID-19.

The CDR3 is made up of 14 amino acids. The germline gives CDR1 SGHRS, CDR2 YFSETQ. With 1 base removed from V and 4 bases from J, the gap between germline ends came to 12 bases. Clones were read by immunoSEQ multiplex PCR, and TCRdb kept only the in-frame ones, dropping some. The table has some 270,000 clones, approximately 90% seen once. The receptor comes from a man under 40 with acute or convalescent COVID-19. The V call is TRBV5-1, the J call TRBJ2-7, with a possible D match to TRBD2 (6 bases). The sample comprised peripheral blood. CDR3 nucleotides: TGCGCCAGCAGCTTGTCTAGCGCCCAGTACGAGCAGTACTTC. The encoded protein is CASSLSSAQYEQYF. The variable domain in full, completed from reference TRBV5-1 and TRBJ2-7, reads KAGVTQTPRYLIKTRGQQVTLSCSPISGHRSVSWYQQTPGQGLQFLFEYFSETQRNKGNFPGRFSGRQFSNSRSEMNVSTLELGDSALYLCASSLSSAQYEQYFGPGTRLTVT.